Below are 13 T cell receptor beta chains sequenced from a single sample in a study of blood T cells in healthy people across ages. Combining a sample-barcoded 5' primer with a J-beta primer mix, a second PCR ran for roughly 7 to 12 cycles. One entry per CDR3 protein results from TCRdb running MiXCR on the 5' RACE reads. The table shows about 1,600,000 distinct CDR3 sequences, with around 42% occurring only once. Sequenced input: blood. These receptors were taken from a young woman in good health.

This chain uses TRBV30 with TRBJ2-4; D possibly uses TRBD1 or TRBD2 (5 bases each). With the DNA end fitting TRBJ2-7 better, the J assignment may be wrong. CDR1 is GTSNPN and CDR2 is SVGIG in the germline V gene (reference sequence). This CDR3 is built from 13 residues. The CDR3 DNA reads TGTGCCTGGAGTGTGGGGGTAGGCAACGAGCAGTACTTC. Its translation: CAWSVGVGNEQYF.

CDR3 nucleotides: TGTGCCACCAGCAGAGGGGCTAGCGGGAGTTCGGGTGAGCAGTTCTTC. Translation gives CATSRGASGSSGEQFF. The gene calls are TRBV15 and TRBJ2-1; 10 bases are a match to TRBD2. V was pared by 1 base and J by 9 bases, with 9 bases of the junction left unmatched. Germline V lookup: CDR1 LNHNV, CDR2 YYDKDF (reference sequence). The CDR3 extends over 16 amino acids.

V and J are TRBV21-1 and TRBJ2-5; the table's TRBD2 call for D was not verified on the DNA. TRBV21-1 is termed a pseudogene. This CDR3 comprises 16 residues. CDR3: CASSKVGTSGVLCVYF. CDR3 nucleotides: TGTGCCAGCAGCAAAGTGGGGACTAGCGGGGTTTTGTGTGTGTACTTC.

This chain connects TRBV11-2 to TRBJ2-5, with TRBD1 matching over 7 bases. V lost 4 bases, J lost 1 base, and 6 bases stayed unmatched. CDR3 length: 15 residues. The germline V gene has CDR1 SGHAT and CDR2 FQNNGV. For the CDR3, the DNA is TGTGCCAGCAGCTCGCACAGGGGATTCCAAGAGACCCAGTACTTC. As protein: CASSSHRGFQETQYF.

This clonotype was seen a handful of times. The chain couples TRBV9 to TRBJ1-2; no definite D call. CDR1 is SGDLS and CDR2 is YYNGEE in the germline V gene. This CDR3 spans 14 amino acids. Trimming stripped 0 bases from V and 1 base from J, with 7 bases between. The CDR3 sequence: CASSVATGNYGYTF. CDR3 DNA sequence: TGTGCCAGCAGCGTAGCTACGGGTAACTATGGCTACACCTTC.

V usage is TRBV4-1 and J usage is TRBJ2-7, with TRBD1 identical over 7 bases. CDR3 length equals 16 residues. The germline V gene encodes CDR1 MGHRA and CDR2 YSYEKL. With 1 base clipped from V and 2 bases from J, the junction kept 8 bases outside the gene matches. The CDR3 region is CASSQGDRAPAYEQYF. DNA for the CDR3: TGCGCCAGCAGCCAAGGTGACAGGGCCCCCGCCTACGAGCAGTACTTC.

This rearrangement joins TRBV30 to TRBJ2-7; TRBD2 is a possible D gene (5 bases). Trimming stripped 1 base from V and 7 bases from J, with 11 bases between. This CDR3 contains 12 residues. Germline lookup yields CDR1 GTSNPN and CDR2 SVGIG (reference sequence). CDR3 region: CAWSGAAEEQYF. For the CDR3, the DNA is TGTGCCTGGAGTGGGGCAGCGGAAGAGCAGTACTTC.

A few counts support this clonotype. The V and J genes are TRBV5-1 and TRBJ2-7, with 7 bases that match TRBD1. Trimming cost V 4 bases and J 3 bases; bases outside gene matches: 7. CDR1 and CDR2 from the germline V gene are SGHRS and YFSETQ. The CDR3 consists of 14 residues. As DNA, the CDR3 is TGCGCCAGCAGCACCCGGGACAGTAACTACGAGCAGTACTTC. This encodes CASSTRDSNYEQYF.

The gene calls are TRBV7-6 and TRBJ2-1, with 7 positions matching TRBD2. Germline CDR1 and CDR2: SGHVS and FNYEAQ. Trimming took 3 bases from V and 6 from J; bases not matched to a gene: 11. This CDR3 contains 16 residues. The CDR3 protein is CASSLGSGGGVNEQFF. DNA for the CDR3: TGTGCCAGCAGCTTGGGCTCGGGGGGAGGGGTCAATGAGCAGTTCTTC. The whole variable domain, filled in from reference TRBV7-6 and TRBJ2-1, reads GAGVSQSPRYKVTKRGQDVALRCDPISGHVSLYWYRQALGQGPEFLTYFNYEAQQDKSGLPNDRFSAERPEGSISTLTIQRTEQRDSAMYRCASSLGSGGGVNEQFFGPGTRLTVL.

The chain couples TRBV5-1 to TRBJ2-2, with D unclear. V was cut by 4 bases and J by 3 bases, with 19 bases left in between. Per germline, CDR1 SGHRS and CDR2 YFSETQ. The CDR3 sequence is 17 residues long. The CDR3 bases are TGCGCCAGCAGCCAAGGACCGACGAGAAGAGACACCGGGGAGCTGTTTTTT. It translates to CASSQGPTRRDTGELFF.

This clonotype was seen a handful of times. This chain joins TRBV9 and TRBJ2-1; TRBD2 aligns across 8 bases. J gave up 8 bases and V 0 bases, and 4 bases lay outside the gene matches. The CDR3 is made up of 14 amino acids. Germline V gives CDR1 SGDLS, CDR2 YYNGEE. For the CDR3, the DNA is TGTGCCAGCAGCGTAGCGGGGGGGCGTGATGAGCAGTTCTTC. The encoded protein is CASSVAGGRDEQFF.

The chain has TRBV20-1 and TRBJ2-3; possibly TRBD2 for D (6 bases). This CDR3 contains 18 residues. CDR1 is DFQATT, CDR2 SNEGSKA, per germline (reference sequence). Trimming removed 3 bases from V and 0 bases from J, with 22 bases in between. This CDR3 is CSASAGGGRGVSTDTQYF. For the CDR3, the DNA is TGCAGTGCTAGCGCCGGGGGTGGGAGAGGCGTTAGCACAGATACGCAGTATTTT.

This chain links TRBV5-1 with TRBJ2-3; D is uncertain. CDR1 and CDR2 from the germline V gene are SGHRS and YFSETQ. Trimming cost V 4 bases and J 6 bases, with 18 bases left between them. The CDR3 extends over 15 amino acids. The CDR3 nucleotides read TGCGCCAGCAGCCTCTCTAACGGATACACGGATACGCAGTATTTT. This encodes CASSLSNGYTDTQYF.